This is a list of T cell receptor beta chains from one sample in a study of patients and donors after allogeneic stem cell transplantation. TCRdb analysed the RT-PCR reads with MiXCR anew, one entry per CDR3 protein. The sample includes over 350,000 distinct CDR3 sequences, 16% seen only once; the top ten take less than 8.5%. Sequenced material: blood, either unsorted or a sorted T cell fraction (not recorded which). These receptors were collected from a human donor who was either an allogeneic HSCT recipient or a stem cell or donor lymphocyte infusion donor (not recorded which). It is not recorded whose cells these are; they may come from a transplant donor. Each CDR3 is given with its conserved first and last residue. D genes are given only for firm matches. For some rows the clone size is stated as once, few or many, or as a class when expanded; others skip it.

abundance	d_gene	j_gene	v_gene	CDR3aa	CDR3nt
few	TRBD2	TRBJ2-1	TRBV20-1	CSARSGLAGVEQFF	TGCAGTGCTAGGTCGGGACTAGCGGGAGTGGAGCAGTTCTTC
few	TRBD1	TRBJ1-3	TRBV2	CASGGQGAGNTIYF	TGTGCCAGCGGGGGACAGGGGGCTGGAAACACCATATATTTT
few	-	TRBJ2-7	TRBV27	CASSSGAAHEQYF	TGTGCCAGCAGTTCGGGTGCGGCCCACGAGCAGTACTTC
-	-	TRBJ1-6	TRBV5-1	CARSRQNYNSPLHF	TGCGCCAGAAGTAGGCAAAACTATAATTCACCCCTCCACTTT
few	-	TRBJ2-1	TRBV9	CASSVGNSGGVSEQFF	TGTGCCAGCAGCGTAGGTAATAGCGGAGGAGTGAGTGAGCAGTTCTTC
-	-	TRBJ2-1	TRBV7-9	CASSFDGVEQFF	TGTGCCAGCAGCTTTGACGGGGTTGAGCAGTTCTTC
-	TRBD2	TRBJ2-7	TRBV7-9	CASSPSGRYSYEQYF	TGTGCCAGCAGCCCTAGCGGGAGGTACTCCTACGAGCAGTACTTC
few	TRBD1	TRBJ2-2	TRBV2	CASRGTVTGELFF	TGTGCCAGCAGGGGGACAGTCACCGGGGAGCTGTTTTTT
few	TRBD1	TRBJ2-7	TRBV27	CASTGGGYEQYF	TGTGCCAGCACAGGGGGCGGCTACGAGCAGTACTTC
few	TRBD2	TRBJ2-1	TRBV2	CASIAGGPVGFF	TGTGCCAGCATTGCGGGAGGGCCTGTCGGGTTCTTC
few	-	TRBJ1-5	TRBV6-1	CASREWESNQPQHF	TGTGCCAGCAGAGAATGGGAGAGCAATCAGCCCCAGCATTTT
few	-	TRBJ2-1	TRBV9	CASSVDPQGRNEQFF	TGTGCCAGCAGCGTAGATCCACAGGGTAGAAATGAGCAGTTCTTC
-	TRBD1	TRBJ1-1	TRBV7-9	CASSPRDRGKNTEAFF	TGTGCCAGCAGCCCCCGGGACAGGGGAAAAAACACTGAAGCTTTCTTT
-	-	TRBJ1-4	TRBV3-1	CASSQGDGPNEKLFF	TGTGCCAGCAGCCAAGGGGACGGACCAAATGAAAAACTGTTTTTT
-	-	TRBJ2-7	TRBV12-3/TRBV12-4	CASSPQQGYEQYF	TGTGCCAGCAGCCCACAACAGGGATACGAGCAGTACTTC
many	-	TRBJ1-2	TRBV12-3/TRBV12-4	CASSSTQRDYGYTF	TGTGCCAGCAGTTCGACACAGAGGGACTATGGCTACACCTTC
few	-	TRBJ1-6	TRBV7-6	CASSRAPSSYNSPLHF	TGTGCCAGCAGCCGTGCACCGAGCTCCTATAATTCACCCCTCCACTTT
few	-	TRBJ2-7	TRBV27	CASNPLRGGYGEQYF	TGTGCCAGCAACCCCTTGAGAGGGGGATACGGGGAGCAGTACTTC
few	-	TRBJ2-5	TRBV29-1	CSVGRNTGRETQYF	TGCAGCGTCGGACGGAATACAGGGAGGGAGACCCAGTACTTC
-	-	TRBJ1-6	TRBV20-1	CSASYGERSPLHF	TGCAGTGCTAGTTACGGGGAAAGATCACCCCTCCACTTT
-	TRBD2	TRBJ2-3	TRBV6-1	CASSEEGRARDTQYF	TGTGCCAGCAGTGAAGAGGGGAGGGCGAGAGATACGCAGTATTTT
-	TRBD1	TRBJ1-2	TRBV7-2	CASSRDRGEGYTF	TGTGCCAGCAGCAGGGACAGGGGCGAAGGCTACACCTTC
few	-	TRBJ1-4	TRBV12-3/TRBV12-4	CASSPRGRKLFF	TGTGCCAGCAGTCCTCGGGGACGCAAACTGTTTTTT
-	TRBD1	TRBJ2-1	TRBV7-7	CASSLAGGTGDAEQFF	TGTGCTAGCAGCTTAGCTGGCGGGACAGGGGACGCTGAGCAGTTCTTC
-	-	TRBJ2-5	TRBV30	CAWSVRGNQETQYF	TGTGCCTGGAGTGTACGGGGAAACCAAGAGACCCAGTACTTC
many	-	TRBJ2-1	TRBV3-1	CASSQPFSRGKSYNEQFF	TGTGCCAGCAGCCAACCTTTTTCCCGGGGAAAGTCCTACAATGAGCAGTTCTTC
few	TRBD2	TRBJ2-1	TRBV20-1	CSARALADSYNEQFF	TGCAGTGCTAGGGCCCTAGCGGACTCCTACAATGAGCAGTTCTTC
-	-	TRBJ2-3	TRBV6-5	CASSYSRSTDTQYF	TGTGCCAGCAGTTACTCCCGGAGCACAGATACGCAGTATTTT
-	-	TRBJ1-2	TRBV6-5	CASSYDTEPNYGYTF	TGTGCCAGCAGTTACGATACAGAGCCTAACTATGGCTACACCTTC
few	TRBD2	TRBJ2-1	TRBV29-1	CSVPSGSPGSEQFF	TGCAGCGTTCCTAGCGGGAGCCCCGGGAGTGAGCAGTTCTTC
-	TRBD1	TRBJ2-7	TRBV3-1	CASSQEGTGDYEQYF	TGTGCCAGCAGCCAAGAGGGGACAGGGGACTACGAGCAGTACTTC
-	-	TRBJ2-7	TRBV12-3/TRBV12-4	CASSLGLRTGYSYEQYF	TGTGCCAGCAGTTTAGGCTTAAGGACGGGATACTCCTACGAGCAGTACTTC
-	TRBD1	TRBJ1-2	TRBV30	CAWSPTGFYGYTF	TGTGCCTGGAGTCCGACAGGGTTCTATGGCTACACCTTC
-	-	TRBJ1-5	TRBV15	CATSRDLNKRSSAQHF	TGTGCCACCAGCAGAGATTTAAATAAACGGTCTTCAGCCCAGCATTTT
-	-	TRBJ2-7	TRBV7-2	CASTLGYEQYF	TGTGCCAGCACCCTGGGCTACGAGCAGTACTTC
-	-	TRBJ2-4	TRBV9	CASSVGLEGMKAKNIQYF	TGTGCCAGCAGCGTAGGCCTAGAGGGGATGAAAGCCAAAAACATTCAGTACTTC
-	TRBD1	TRBJ2-7	TRBV7-2	CASSSPGTDASYEQYF	TGTGCCAGCAGCAGTCCCGGGACAGACGCCTCCTACGAGCAGTACTTC
many	-	TRBJ1-4	TRBV4-3	CASSPGFGDFNEKLFF	TGCGCCAGCAGCCCTGGATTCGGGGATTTTAATGAAAAACTGTTTTTT
-	TRBD2	TRBJ2-1	TRBV7-4	CASRPLAGAYNEQFF	TGTGCCAGCAGGCCACTAGCGGGGGCCTACAATGAGCAGTTCTTC
few	TRBD1	TRBJ2-5	TRBV12-5	CASALRTGAGQETQYF	TGTGCTAGTGCTCTACGGACAGGGGCCGGCCAAGAGACCCAGTACTTC
-	TRBD1	TRBJ1-4	TRBV4-1	CASSQDQGAPNEKLFF	TGCGCCAGCAGCCAAGATCAGGGGGCCCCTAATGAAAAACTGTTTTTT